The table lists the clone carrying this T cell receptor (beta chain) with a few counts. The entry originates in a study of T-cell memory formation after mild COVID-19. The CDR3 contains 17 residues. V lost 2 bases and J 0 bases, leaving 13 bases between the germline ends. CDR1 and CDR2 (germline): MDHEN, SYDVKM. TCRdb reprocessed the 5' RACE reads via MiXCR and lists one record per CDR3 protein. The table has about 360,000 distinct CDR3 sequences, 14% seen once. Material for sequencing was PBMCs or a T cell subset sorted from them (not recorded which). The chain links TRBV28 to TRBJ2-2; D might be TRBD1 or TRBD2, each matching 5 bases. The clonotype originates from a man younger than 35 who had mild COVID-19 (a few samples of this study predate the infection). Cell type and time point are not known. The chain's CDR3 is CASSLVSGRTNTGELFF. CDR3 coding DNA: TGTGCCAGCAGTTTAGTTTCGGGGCGTACGAACACCGGGGAGCTGTTTTTT.